The rows below give T cell receptor beta chains drawn from one sample of a study of T-cell memory formation after mild COVID-19. One entry per CDR3 protein results from TCRdb running MiXCR on the 5' RACE reads. The sample lists about 360,000 distinct CDR3 sequences; around 15% were seen once. Sequencing used PBMCs or a T cell subset sorted from them (not recorded which). The receptors originated from a man aged 18 to 29 who had mild COVID-19 (a few samples of this study predate the infection). Cell type and time point are not known. Both conserved end residues are part of each CDR3. The D gene is left open where the match is weak. Not every row has a clone size; where given, it reads once, few, many or a size class.

d_call: .
v_call: TRBV28
j_call: TRBJ2-7
clone_size: few
cdr3_aa: CASKAADSYEQYF
cdr3_nt: TGTGCCAGCAAAGCTGCCGACTCCTACGAGCAGTACTTC

d_call: TRBD1
v_call: TRBV10-3
j_call: TRBJ2-1
clone_size: .
cdr3_aa: CAISGPGQGIWNEQFF
cdr3_nt: TGTGCCATCAGCGGACCGGGACAGGGGATATGGAATGAGCAGTTCTTC

d_call: .
v_call: TRBV20-1
j_call: TRBJ2-5
clone_size: .
cdr3_aa: CSASGLAGTQETQYF
cdr3_nt: TGCAGTGCTAGTGGTCTTGCAGGCACCCAAGAGACCCAGTACTTC

d_call: .
v_call: TRBV6-2/TRBV6-3
j_call: TRBJ1-1
clone_size: few
cdr3_aa: CASSYHRGVEAFF
cdr3_nt: TGTGCCAGCAGTTACCATAGAGGGGTTGAAGCTTTCTTT

d_call: .
v_call: TRBV9
j_call: TRBJ2-5
clone_size: few
cdr3_aa: CASSVSPGGPETQYF
cdr3_nt: TGTGCCAGCAGCGTATCACCGGGGGGCCCAGAGACCCAGTACTTC

d_call: TRBD2
v_call: TRBV7-2
j_call: TRBJ2-5
clone_size: many
cdr3_aa: CASSLRLAGGQETQYF
cdr3_nt: TGTGCCAGCAGCCTCCGACTAGCGGGGGGGCAAGAGACCCAGTACTTC

d_call: TRBD1
v_call: TRBV7-2
j_call: TRBJ1-2
clone_size: .
cdr3_aa: CASSLTGEGYGYTF
cdr3_nt: TGTGCCAGCAGCTTGACAGGGGAGGGCTATGGCTACACCTTC

d_call: TRBD2
v_call: TRBV29-1
j_call: TRBJ2-1
clone_size: .
cdr3_aa: CSGGAGVYEQFF
cdr3_nt: TGCAGCGGTGGGGCGGGGGTTTACGAGCAGTTCTTC

d_call: TRBD1
v_call: TRBV27
j_call: TRBJ1-2
clone_size: .
cdr3_aa: CASSPGRGREYGYTF
cdr3_nt: TGTGCCAGCAGTCCGGGGAGGGGGCGTGAGTATGGCTACACCTTC

d_call: .
v_call: TRBV12-3/TRBV12-4
j_call: TRBJ1-1
clone_size: .
cdr3_aa: CASRVHGSGAFF
cdr3_nt: TGTGCCAGCAGAGTACACGGTTCGGGAGCTTTCTTT

d_call: TRBD1
v_call: TRBV12-3/TRBV12-4
j_call: TRBJ2-7
clone_size: .
cdr3_aa: CASSSTGGGTYEQYF
cdr3_nt: TGTGCCAGCAGTTCGACAGGGGGTGGAACTTACGAGCAGTACTTC

d_call: .
v_call: TRBV12-3/TRBV12-4
j_call: TRBJ2-2
clone_size: .
cdr3_aa: CASSLWFGDFDTGELFF
cdr3_nt: TGTGCCAGCAGTTTATGGTTTGGGGATTTTGACACCGGGGAGCTGTTTTTT

d_call: .
v_call: TRBV6-6
j_call: TRBJ1-1
clone_size: few
cdr3_aa: CASSYSFTEAFF
cdr3_nt: TGTGCCAGCAGTTACTCGTTCACTGAAGCTTTCTTT

d_call: TRBD2
v_call: TRBV4-2
j_call: TRBJ2-1
clone_size: few
cdr3_aa: CASSHGTSGNNEQFF
cdr3_nt: TGTGCCAGCAGCCACGGGACTAGCGGAAACAATGAGCAGTTCTTC

d_call: .
v_call: TRBV29-1
j_call: TRBJ2-3
clone_size: .
cdr3_aa: CSVEMPGESADTQYF
cdr3_nt: TGCAGCGTTGAGATGCCAGGGGAATCCGCAGATACGCAGTATTTT

d_call: TRBD1
v_call: TRBV27
j_call: TRBJ1-1
clone_size: few
cdr3_aa: CASSPRQGANTEAFF
cdr3_nt: TGTGCCAGCAGTCCGAGACAGGGGGCGAATACTGAAGCTTTCTTT

d_call: .
v_call: TRBV29-1
j_call: TRBJ2-6
clone_size: few
cdr3_aa: CSVAVSSGANVLTF
cdr3_nt: TGCAGCGTTGCAGTGAGCTCTGGGGCCAACGTCCTGACTTTC

d_call: .
v_call: TRBV20-1
j_call: TRBJ2-1
clone_size: .
cdr3_aa: CSARGSVSYNEQFF
cdr3_nt: TGCAGTGCTAGGGGGTCCGTCTCCTACAATGAGCAGTTCTTC

d_call: .
v_call: TRBV4-1
j_call: TRBJ2-1
clone_size: .
cdr3_aa: CASSQRSQGGNSYNEQFF
cdr3_nt: TGCGCCAGCAGCCAGAGATCACAGGGGGGGAACTCCTACAATGAGCAGTTCTTC

d_call: .
v_call: TRBV3-1
j_call: TRBJ2-1
clone_size: .
cdr3_aa: CASRPGWLGNEQFF
cdr3_nt: TGTGCCAGCAGGCCGGGGTGGTTGGGCAATGAGCAGTTCTTC

d_call: TRBD1
v_call: TRBV7-2
j_call: TRBJ1-5
clone_size: few
cdr3_aa: CASSSGQGANQPQHF
cdr3_nt: TGTGCCAGCAGCTCGGGACAGGGGGCAAATCAGCCCCAGCATTTT

d_call: .
v_call: TRBV5-1
j_call: TRBJ2-3
clone_size: .
cdr3_aa: CASSLRQESTDTQYF
cdr3_nt: TGCGCCAGCAGCTTGAGGCAGGAAAGCACAGATACGCAGTATTTT

d_call: .
v_call: TRBV9
j_call: TRBJ1-2
clone_size: .
cdr3_aa: CASSVDPLMGGYTF
cdr3_nt: TGTGCCAGCAGCGTAGATCCCCTGATGGGTGGCTACACCTTC

d_call: .
v_call: TRBV27
j_call: TRBJ1-5
clone_size: many
cdr3_aa: CASSLKSSNQPQHF
cdr3_nt: TGTGCCAGCAGTTTGAAGAGTAGCAATCAGCCCCAGCATTTT

d_call: .
v_call: TRBV5-1
j_call: TRBJ1-2
clone_size: .
cdr3_aa: CASSLRPGGEGYGYTF
cdr3_nt: TGCGCCAGCAGCTTGAGGCCCGGGGGAGAAGGGTATGGCTACACCTTC

d_call: .
v_call: TRBV7-9
j_call: TRBJ2-5
clone_size: few
cdr3_aa: CASNPTGIQETQYF
cdr3_nt: TGTGCCAGCAACCCCACAGGGATCCAAGAGACCCAGTACTTC

d_call: TRBD2
v_call: TRBV4-2
j_call: TRBJ2-1
clone_size: few
cdr3_aa: CASSQAGTSVNEQFF
cdr3_nt: TGTGCCAGCAGCCAAGCCGGGACTAGCGTGAATGAGCAGTTCTTC

d_call: .
v_call: TRBV20-1
j_call: TRBJ1-2
clone_size: few
cdr3_aa: CSARPVQGIDYGYTF
cdr3_nt: TGCAGTGCTAGACCCGTACAGGGAATAGACTATGGCTACACCTTC

d_call: .
v_call: TRBV2
j_call: TRBJ1-6
clone_size: .
cdr3_aa: CASSEGRLHNSPLHF
cdr3_nt: TGTGCCAGCAGTGAGGGCAGGCTACATAATTCACCCCTCCACTTT

d_call: TRBD1
v_call: TRBV6-5
j_call: TRBJ1-1
clone_size: .
cdr3_aa: CASSLTGGIGNTEAFF
cdr3_nt: TGTGCCAGCAGCCTAACAGGGGGCATAGGGAACACTGAAGCTTTCTTT

d_call: .
v_call: TRBV20-1
j_call: TRBJ2-1
clone_size: few
cdr3_aa: CSATPPAESYNEQFF
cdr3_nt: TGCAGTGCTACCCCCCCAGCTGAATCCTACAATGAGCAGTTCTTC

d_call: .
v_call: TRBV7-2
j_call: TRBJ1-2
clone_size: .
cdr3_aa: CASSLGGAGGYTF
cdr3_nt: TGTGCCAGCAGCTTAGGGGGTGCGGGTGGCTACACCTTC

d_call: .
v_call: TRBV4-2
j_call: TRBJ2-1
clone_size: .
cdr3_aa: CASSQDPASQSVEQFF
cdr3_nt: TGTGCCAGCAGCCAAGACCCGGCCTCACAGAGCGTTGAGCAGTTCTTC

d_call: TRBD1
v_call: TRBV7-8
j_call: TRBJ1-2
clone_size: few
cdr3_aa: CASSTNGQALYGYTF
cdr3_nt: TGTGCCAGCAGCACTAATGGACAGGCCCTCTATGGCTACACCTTC

d_call: .
v_call: TRBV12-3/TRBV12-4
j_call: TRBJ2-6
clone_size: .
cdr3_aa: CASSNRNSGANVLTF
cdr3_nt: TGTGCCAGCAGTAACAGGAACTCTGGGGCCAACGTCCTGACTTTC

d_call: TRBD1
v_call: TRBV4-2
j_call: TRBJ1-3
clone_size: .
cdr3_aa: CASSQDGDRGNTIYF
cdr3_nt: TGTGCCAGCAGCCAAGACGGGGACAGGGGAAACACCATATATTTT

d_call: .
v_call: TRBV7-2
j_call: TRBJ2-1
clone_size: .
cdr3_aa: CASSLGLLVWNAQFF
cdr3_nt: TGTGCCAGCAGCTTGGGGTTGTTAGTGTGGAATGCGCAGTTCTTC

d_call: TRBD1
v_call: TRBV7-2
j_call: TRBJ1-1
clone_size: many
cdr3_aa: CASSLTPGTGYEAFF
cdr3_nt: TGTGCCAGCAGCTTGACCCCCGGGACAGGATATGAAGCTTTCTTT

d_call: TRBD2
v_call: TRBV7-9
j_call: TRBJ2-1
clone_size: few
cdr3_aa: CASSPGTSTYDEQFF
cdr3_nt: TGTGCCAGCAGCCCGGGGACTAGCACGTACGATGAGCAGTTCTTC

d_call: .
v_call: TRBV20-1
j_call: TRBJ2-3
clone_size: many
cdr3_aa: CSAREAGRDTQYF
cdr3_nt: TGCAGTGCTAGAGAGGCAGGGAGAGATACGCAGTATTTT

d_call: TRBD1
v_call: TRBV12-3/TRBV12-4
j_call: TRBJ1-1
clone_size: few
cdr3_aa: CASSQDRPAEAFF
cdr3_nt: TGTGCCAGCAGTCAGGACAGGCCGGCTGAAGCTTTCTTT

d_call: .
v_call: TRBV7-9
j_call: TRBJ1-2
clone_size: .
cdr3_aa: CASSLQGHGYTF
cdr3_nt: TGTGCCAGCAGCCTACAGGGCCATGGCTACACCTTC

d_call: .
v_call: TRBV7-3
j_call: TRBJ2-3
clone_size: few
cdr3_aa: CASSSRGASTDTQYF
cdr3_nt: TGTGCCAGCAGCTCGAGGGGGGCATCCACAGATACGCAGTATTTT

d_call: .
v_call: TRBV7-9
j_call: TRBJ2-5
clone_size: many
cdr3_aa: CASLRVGQETQYF
cdr3_nt: TGTGCCAGCTTGAGGGTCGGCCAAGAGACCCAGTACTTC

d_call: .
v_call: TRBV11-2
j_call: TRBJ2-5
clone_size: few
cdr3_aa: CASSPLKGVETQYF
cdr3_nt: TGTGCCAGCAGCCCCCTGAAGGGGGTCGAGACCCAGTACTTC

d_call: TRBD2
v_call: TRBV5-1
j_call: TRBJ2-3
clone_size: .
cdr3_aa: CASSPYGGGSRADTQYF
cdr3_nt: TGCGCCAGCAGCCCGTACGGGGGGGGATCGCGCGCAGATACGCAGTATTTT

d_call: TRBD2
v_call: TRBV5-1
j_call: TRBJ2-5
clone_size: few
cdr3_aa: CASRSSGGGETQYF
cdr3_nt: TGCGCCAGCAGATCTAGCGGGGGAGGAGAGACCCAGTACTTC

d_call: .
v_call: TRBV20-1
j_call: TRBJ1-3
clone_size: few
cdr3_aa: CSAVEREHSGNTIYF
cdr3_nt: TGCAGTGCTGTTGAGCGGGAGCACTCTGGAAACACCATATATTTT

d_call: .
v_call: TRBV6-5
j_call: TRBJ1-1
clone_size: few
cdr3_aa: CASSYTGRGTTEAFF
cdr3_nt: TGTGCCAGCAGTTACACCGGACGGGGAACCACTGAAGCTTTCTTT

d_call: TRBD2
v_call: TRBV6-2/TRBV6-3
j_call: TRBJ2-5
clone_size: many
cdr3_aa: CASSSAGGQETQYF
cdr3_nt: TGTGCCAGCAGCTCAGCGGGGGGGCAAGAGACCCAGTACTTC